Listed below are T cell receptor beta chains from one sample, sequenced in a study of PD-1 blockade in mismatch repair-deficient tumors. Clones were read by immunoSEQ multiplex PCR, and TCRdb kept only the in-frame ones, dropping some. The top ten hold about 5.1% of the sample, which has about 110,000 clones, 70% to 80% seen once. Sequences were derived from peripheral blood, sampled approximately 64 weeks after starting pembrolizumab. These TCRs come from an adult with mismatch repair-deficient cancer. Each CDR3 is given with its conserved first and last residue. Each record gives: clone size, D gene, J gene, V gene, CDR3 protein, CDR3 DNA. A D gene is named only where the DNA matches it firmly. Only some rows state a clone size, as once, few, many or a class for expanded clones.

.	TRBD2	TRBJ2-1	TRBV19	CASSTIHGASGKNEQFF	TGTGCCAGTAGCACCATCCATGGGGCTAGCGGGAAAAATGAGCAGTTCTTC
.	TRBD1	TRBJ2-7	TRBV18	CASSIGQGLVSYEQYF	TGTGCCAGCTCAATCGGACAGGGCCTCGTCTCCTACGAGCAGTACTTC
.	TRBD2	TRBJ2-1	TRBV4-2	CASSQELAELSFGGEFF	TGTGCCAGCAGCCAAGAACTAGCGGAGCTCTCCTTTGGGGGGGAGTTCTTC
.	.	TRBJ1-1	TRBV11-2	CASSYKAGNGGAFF	TGTGCCAGCAGCTATAAAGCGGGGAACGGGGGGGCTTTCTTT
.	.	TRBJ2-7	TRBV27	CASSLGPGNEQYF	TGTGCCAGCAGTTTGGGCCCAGGTAACGAGCAGTACTTC
.	TRBD2	TRBJ2-2	TRBV18	CASSPILAGVAGELFF	TGTGCCAGCTCACCAATATTAGCGGGAGTTGCCGGGGAGCTGTTTTTT
.	.	TRBJ1-3	TRBV5-6	CASSLAGIGNTIYF	TGTGCCAGCAGCTTAGCGGGAATTGGAAACACCATATATTTT
.	.	TRBJ2-3	TRBV6-6	CASSPMGSTDTQYF	TGTGCCAGCAGTCCCATGGGTAGCACAGATACGCAGTATTTT
once	.	TRBJ2-7	TRBV29-1	CSVVGQRAYEQYF	TGCAGCGTTGTTGGCCAAAGGGCCTACGAGCAGTACTTC
few	.	TRBJ2-7	TRBV7-6	CASSLGAARQYF	TGTGCCAGCAGCTTAGGGGCGGCGCGGCAGTACTTC
once	TRBD2	TRBJ2-2	TRBV7-8	CASSHTGGIAGGNTGELFF	TGTGCCAGCAGCCACACGGGTGGGATAGCGGGAGGTAACACCGGGGAGCTGTTTTTT
.	.	TRBJ1-2	TRBV4-2	CASSSVNGYTF	TGTGCCAGCAGCTCGGTGAACGGCTACACCTTC
.	.	TRBJ2-2	TRBV11-2	CASSPGDARPGTGELFF	TGTGCCAGCAGCCCAGGGGATGCTCGACCCGGAACCGGGGAGCTGTTTTTT
.	.	TRBJ2-7	TRBV5-4	CASQGSSYEQYF	TGTGCCAGTCAGGGAAGCTCCTACGAGCAGTACTTC
.	.	TRBJ1-5	TRBV6-1	CASTGRGQNQPQHF	TGTGCCAGCACGGGCAGGGGTCAGAATCAGCCCCAGCATTTT
.	TRBD2	TRBJ2-1	TRBV11-2	CASSLAGGNNEQFF	TGTGCCAGCAGCTTAGCGGGAGGAAACAATGAGCAGTTCTTC
few	.	TRBJ2-1	TRBV27	CASSRDGEQFF	TGTGCCAGCAGTCGGGACGGTGAGCAGTTCTTC
.	.	TRBJ1-2	TRBV18	CASSPVAAKFYGYTF	TGTGCCAGCTCACCAGTCGCGGCAAAATTCTATGGCTACACCTTC
.	.	TRBJ2-7	TRBV11-3	CASTPVEGVHEQYF	TGTGCCAGCACCCCGGTTGAGGGGGTTCACGAGCAGTACTTC
.	.	TRBJ2-1	TRBV4-1	CASSQVGGLRSNEQFF	TGCGCCAGCAGCCAAGTGGGGGGGCTGAGAAGCAATGAGCAGTTCTTC
.	TRBD1	TRBJ2-2	TRBV7-9	CASSSSWTGVNTGELFF	TGTGCCAGCAGCTCTTCCTGGACAGGGGTAAACACCGGGGAGCTGTTTTTT
.	.	TRBJ2-2	TRBV7-9	CASSLAGNTGELFF	TGTGCCAGCAGCTTAGCGGGGAACACCGGGGAGCTGTTTTTT
.	.	TRBJ1-2	TRBV5-4	CASSQDSNYGYTF	TGTGCCAGCAGCCAGGACAGTAACTATGGCTACACCTTC
.	TRBD1	TRBJ1-2	TRBV4-1	CASSQGGQGAGGYTF	TGCGCCAGCAGCCAAGGCGGACAGGGGGCGGGAGGCTACACCTTC
.	.	TRBJ1-1	TRBV14	CASSRVLGTEAFF	TGTGCCAGCAGCAGGGTGTTGGGCACTGAAGCTTTCTTT
.	.	TRBJ1-3	TRBV9	CASSVDAGPGNTIYF	TGTGCCAGCAGCGTAGATGCGGGACCTGGAAACACCATATATTTT
.	TRBD2	TRBJ2-2	TRBV7-7	CASSLMAGGVRGGELFF	TGTGCTAGCAGCTTAATGGCGGGAGGTGTAAGAGGCGGGGAGCTGTTTTTT
.	.	TRBJ2-3	TRBV15	CATSRDLAGALTDTQYF	TGTGCCACCAGCAGAGATTTGGCAGGGGCGTTGACAGATACGCAGTATTTT
.	.	TRBJ2-1	TRBV7-9	CASSLAPAPHNEQFF	TGTGCCAGCAGCTTAGCGCCGGCTCCACACAATGAGCAGTTCTTC
.	TRBD1	TRBJ1-2	TRBV5-1	CASSLATGEAGYTF	TGCGCCAGCAGCTTGGCGACAGGGGAAGCTGGCTACACCTTC
.	.	TRBJ2-5	TRBV6-5	CASGPGEETQYF	TGTGCCAGCGGACCGGGGGAAGAGACCCAGTACTTC
.	.	TRBJ2-7	TRBV7-2	CASSPLRGGSGYEQYF	TGTGCCAGCAGCCCCCTAAGGGGGGGATCGGGCTACGAGCAGTACTTC
.	.	TRBJ1-1	TRBV6-5	CASSYGWEGAFF	TGTGCCAGCAGTTACGGGTGGGAGGGAGCTTTCTTT
few	.	TRBJ2-7	TRBV27	CASRRRVGEQYF	TGTGCCAGCAGGCGCAGGGTTGGCGAGCAGTACTTC
.	.	TRBJ1-1	TRBV6-6	CASSSQMSTEAFF	TGTGCCAGCAGTTCCCAGATGAGCACTGAAGCTTTCTTT
.	.	TRBJ2-4	TRBV9	CASSHEGGKPWQNIQYF	TGTGCCAGCAGCCATGAGGGGGGGAAACCGTGGCAAAACATTCAGTACTTC
few	TRBD1	TRBJ1-2	TRBV29-1	CSGDRQGADGYTF	TGCAGCGGGGACCGACAGGGGGCGGATGGCTACACCTTC
once	TRBD1	TRBJ2-7	TRBV19	CASSGTGQGAFYEQYF	TGTGCCAGTAGTGGTACGGGACAGGGGGCATTCTACGAGCAGTACTTC
once	.	TRBJ1-2	TRBV5-4	CASRPADSVYGYTF	TGTGCCAGCAGGCCGGCGGACAGCGTATATGGCTACACCTTC
.	.	TRBJ2-5	TRBV27	CASRRSPKETQYF	TGTGCCAGCAGACGTAGTCCCAAAGAGACCCAGTACTTC
.	.	TRBJ1-1	TRBV11-3	CASSLDSTSEAFF	TGTGCCAGCAGCTTAGACAGTACAAGTGAAGCTTTCTTT
.	.	TRBJ1-5	TRBV6-5	CASSYEGRIQPQHF	TGTGCCAGCAGTTACGAGGGGAGGATTCAGCCCCAGCATTTT
few	TRBD1	TRBJ2-1	TRBV4-2	CASSQDLGARGPWEQFF	TGTGCCAGCAGCCAAGATTTAGGAGCGAGGGGGCCTTGGGAGCAGTTCTTC
.	.	TRBJ1-3	TRBV11-2	CASSPPGGNTIYF	TGTGCCAGCAGCCCCCCGGGGGGGAACACCATATATTTT
.	TRBD2	TRBJ2-3	TRBV27	CASSPYSSGRGTDTQYF	TGTGCCAGCAGTCCCTATTCCAGCGGGAGGGGCACAGATACGCAGTATTTT
.	TRBD2	TRBJ2-7	TRBV27	CASSLLAGGYEQYF	TGTGCCAGCAGTTTACTCGCGGGAGGCTACGAGCAGTACTTC
.	.	TRBJ1-5	TRBV6-1	CAGEPGGGHQPQHF	TGTGCCGGGGAGCCTGGCGGGGGCCATCAGCCCCAGCATTTT
once	TRBD2	TRBJ2-7	TRBV5-8	CASSLALLAGVGEQYF	TGTGCCAGCAGCTTGGCCCTGCTAGCGGGAGTTGGCGAGCAGTACTTC
.	TRBD1	TRBJ2-5	TRBV5-4	CASSGDSQETQYF	TGTGCCAGCAGCGGGGACAGCCAAGAGACCCAGTACTTC
.	.	TRBJ1-5	TRBV4-1	CASSQGGGMVQPQHF	TGCGCCAGCAGCCAAGGGGGGGGGATGGTTCAGCCCCAGCATTTT
.	.	TRBJ1-5	TRBV27	CASSLWGSQPQHF	TGTGCCAGCAGTTTATGGGGAAGTCAGCCCCAGCATTTT